These 25 T cell receptor beta chains were all obtained from the same sample, sequenced in a study of cytomegalovirus exposure and HLA in healthy donors. PCR was performed using 60 Vbeta and 13 Jbeta primers. Profiled with immunoSEQ multiplex PCR; TCRdb holds only in-frame clones, not every one. The table records some 130,000 clones, over 70% of them present only once. The sample comprised PBMCs. These receptors came from a woman between 35 and 50 years old in good health and CMV-seronegative.

CDR3 in amino acids: CASSFVVAALNEQFF. Written as DNA, the CDR3 is TGTGCCAGCAGCTTCGTGGTAGCGGCACTTAATGAGCAGTTCTTC. The chain uses TRBV7-2 and TRBJ2-1; D is possibly TRBD2 (6 bases). Germline CDR1 is SGHTA and CDR2 is FQGNSA. The CDR3 spans 15 residues. V shed 3 bases and J shed 7 bases, with 16 bases lying between them. Full variable domain (missing parts from reference TRBV7-2 and TRBJ2-1): GAGVSQSPSNKVTEKGKDVELRCDPISGHTALYWYRQSLGQGLEFLIYFQGNSAPDKSGLPSDRFSAERTGGSVSTLTIQRTQQEDSAVYLCASSFVVAALNEQFFGPGTRLTVL.

The chain employs TRBV2 and TRBJ2-5, with TRBD1 matching 8 bases. CDR3 length: 15 residues. The trim removed 4 bases at V and 3 bases at J, leaving 7 bases unmatched. Germline assignment: CDR1 SNHLY and CDR2 FYNNEI. The DNA for the CDR3 is TGTGCCAGCAGTGGTCAGGGGGCGTCGGAAGAGACCCAGTACTTC. Protein product: CASSGQGASEETQYF.

In its sample, this clone was seen once. V usage is TRBV7-8 and J usage is TRBJ2-3; 8 bases are shared with TRBD1. The J segment lost 6 bases and the V segment lost 0 bases, leaving 5 bases of the junction unmatched. This CDR3 spans 15 amino acids. The germline V gene has CDR1 SGHVS and CDR2 FQNEAQ. DNA for the CDR3: TGTGCCAGCAGCTTAGCCAGGGGGCAGGGGGATACGCAGTATTTT. This gives the protein CASSLARGQGDTQYF.

The chain uses TRBV9 and TRBJ1-3; D perhaps matches TRBD1 (6 bases). The CDR3 is made up of 15 amino acids. With 6 bases removed from V and 0 bases from J, the gap between germline ends came to 13 bases. Germline CDR1 reads SGDLS; CDR2 reads YYNGEE. The CDR3 DNA follows: TGTGCCAGCAATCAGGGGAACCCCTCTGGAAACACCATATATTTT. This codes for CASNQGNPSGNTIYF.

The chain is built from TRBV28 and TRBJ1-6; 9 bases match TRBD1. Germline CDR1 and CDR2: MDHEN and SYDVKM. The CDR3 covers 14 residues. The trim removed 5 bases at V and 10 bases at J, leaving 6 bases unmatched. This CDR3 reads CASSTGQGTSPLHF. In DNA, the CDR3 is TGTGCCAGCAGTACCGGACAGGGGACATCACCCCTCCACTTT.

The chain employs TRBV30 and TRBJ1-4; D is perhaps TRBD1 (5 bases). V lost 1 base and J lost 4, with 13 bases in between. Germline assignment: CDR1 GTSNPN and CDR2 SVGIG (reference sequence). The CDR3 runs 15 residues. CDR3 in amino acids: CAWSGGDGSNEKLFF. The DNA for the CDR3 is TGTGCCTGGAGTGGGGGGGACGGAAGTAATGAAAAACTGTTTTTT.

V and J are TRBV19 and TRBJ1-3; D is unclear. CDR1 is LNHDA, CDR2 SQIVND, per germline (reference sequence). The CDR3 loop spans 15 amino acids. Trimming removed 7 bases from V and 0 bases from J, with 13 bases in between. CDR3 in DNA: TGTGCCAGTACCCGCTCGTGGAGCTCTGGAAACACCATATATTTT. Residues: CASTRSWSSGNTIYF.

The chain joins TRBV2 to TRBJ1-1; maybe TRBD1 (6 bases). There are 15 residues in the CDR3. CDR1 SNHLY and CDR2 FYNNEI come from the germline V gene. The ends were cut back, 7 bases at V and 5 bases at J, with 20 bases in the middle. The CDR3 reads CASTLPRGRGTEAFF. Here the CDR3 DNA reads TGTGCCAGCACCTTACCGAGGGGGAGGGGGACTGAAGCTTTCTTT.

The rearrangement uses TRBV5-1 and TRBJ2-2, with D maybe TRBD1 (5 bases). V was cut by 0 bases and J by 3 bases, with 9 bases left in between. The CDR3 length is 15 residues. Per the germline V gene, CDR1 is SGHRS and CDR2 is YFSETQ. CDR3 region: CASSLARADTGELFF. The CDR3 nucleotides read TGCGCCAGCAGCTTGGCCAGGGCCGACACCGGGGAGCTGTTTTTT.

This clone appeared once. J is TRBJ2-6 and V is TRBV5-1; D gene ambiguous. The V end was cut by 0 bases, the J end by 2 bases, with 6 bases between. Per germline, CDR1 SGHRS and CDR2 YFSETQ. This CDR3 is 15 amino acids long. The CDR3 DNA reads as TGCGCCAGCAGCTTGGCGGTTACTGGGGCCAACGTCCTGACTTTC. Encoded protein: CASSLAVTGANVLTF.

The CDR3 DNA reads TGTGCCAGCAGGGTCGCGGGACAGGGCTACGAGCAGTACTTC. Translation: CASRVAGQGYEQYF. This chain joins TRBV27 and TRBJ2-5; TRBD1 matches at 9 bases. The end of the DNA fits TRBJ2-7 better, so the J call may be wrong. The germline V gene has CDR1 MNHEY and CDR2 SMNVEV (reference sequence). This CDR3 is built from 14 residues.

This chain joins TRBV6-6 and TRBJ1-6, with D uncertain. The CDR3 has 13 residues. V lost 6 bases and J 9 bases, leaving 12 bases between the germline ends. Looked up from germline, CDR1 is MNHNY and CDR2 is SVGAGI (reference sequence). This CDR3 reads CASSLTTASPLHF. As DNA, the CDR3 is TGTGCCAGCAGCCTCACCACAGCTTCACCCCTCCACTTT.

This chain joins TRBV18 and TRBJ2-3; D possibly corresponds to TRBD2 (5 bases). CDR1 and CDR2 from the germline V gene are KGHSH and LQKENI. Trimming removed 0 bases at V and 2 bases at J, with 9 bases between. The CDR3 has 15 residues. DNA of the CDR3: TGTGCCAGCTCACCACCGGACGGGGTCACAGATACGCAGTATTTT. It codes for CASSPPDGVTDTQYF.

The gene calls are TRBV5-5 and TRBJ1-6; maybe TRBD1 (5 bases). CDR1 is SGHKS and CDR2 is YYEKEE in the germline V gene (reference sequence). The CDR3 is 14 residues long. Trimming pared 2 bases from V and 8 bases from J, leaving 11 bases between. The CDR3 loop reads CASSLYRPDSPLHF. CDR3 in DNA: TGTGCCAGCAGCTTATACAGGCCTGATTCACCCCTCCACTTT.

This clone is a singleton in its sample. The chain employs TRBV30 and TRBJ2-4, with 8 bases that match TRBD1. Trimming at V came to 4 bases and at J to 12 bases, leaving 14 bases not matched to a gene. CDR3 length: 14 residues. The germline gives CDR1 GTSNPN, CDR2 SVGIG (reference sequence). CDR3 sequence (DNA): TGTGCCTGGACGACAGGGGCCGCGGCGGACAGTCAGTACTTC. It codes for CAWTTGAAADSQYF.

The V and J genes are TRBV6-4 and TRBJ2-3, with 7 bases aligning to TRBD2. Trimming cost V 6 bases and J 1 base; bases outside gene matches: 7. The CDR3 totals 15 residues. The germline V gene encodes CDR1 MRHNA and CDR2 SNTAGT. CDR3 nucleotide sequence: TGTGCCAGCAGCGTGAGCGGGGCTGGCACAGATACGCAGTATTTT. This encodes CASSVSGAGTDTQYF.

The chain is built from TRBV2 and TRBJ2-3; D is possibly TRBD1 (6 bases). Germline V gives CDR1 SNHLY, CDR2 FYNNEI. The CDR3 has 15 amino acids. Trimming stripped 3 bases from V and 2 bases from J, with 12 bases between. In DNA form, the CDR3 reads TGTGCCAGCAGTGAGTTGGCAGGGGTCACAGATACGCAGTATTTT. It translates to CASSELAGVTDTQYF.

This chain links TRBV11-2 with TRBJ2-1; 8 nucleotides match TRBD1. The germline V gene encodes CDR1 SGHAT and CDR2 FQNNGV. J was trimmed by 4 bases and V by 1 base; bases with no gene match: 6. The CDR3 consists of 16 residues. CDR3 in amino acids: CASSLGGRGLYNEQFF. CDR3 DNA sequence: TGTGCCAGCAGCTTAGGGGGCAGGGGGCTGTACAATGAGCAGTTCTTC.

This clone is a singleton in its sample. The J gene is TRBJ2-1, the V gene TRBV6-4; perhaps TRBD2 as D (6 bases). Germline CDR1 reads MRHNA; CDR2 reads SNTAGT. V lost 6 bases and J lost 5, with 14 bases in between. This CDR3 region has 14 residues. The CDR3 is CASSRELLNNEQFF. The DNA for the CDR3 is TGTGCCAGCAGCCGGGAGCTCCTCAACAATGAGCAGTTCTTC.

This sequence joins TRBV14 and TRBJ2-2; D is unresolved. The germline gives CDR1 SGHDN, CDR2 FVKESK. This CDR3 region has 17 residues. V was pared by 1 base and J by 5 bases, with 17 bases between. The CDR3 sequence: CASSQVVSLVRTGELFF. CDR3 DNA: TGTGCCAGCAGCCAAGTGGTCAGTCTCGTCAGGACCGGGGAGCTGTTTTTT.

The chain has TRBV28 and TRBJ2-4, with D maybe TRBD2 (6 bases). Between the trimmed V and J ends, which lost 5 bases and 7 bases, there was a span of 12 bases. The V gene's germline CDR1 is MDHEN and CDR2 SYDVKM. The CDR3 is 13 amino acids. Here the CDR3 reads CASSHGAGNIQYF. The CDR3 nucleotides are TGTGCCAGCAGTCATGGGGCGGGGAACATTCAGTACTTC.

The chain couples TRBV18 to TRBJ1-5; D remains ambiguous. This CDR3 region has 16 residues. Trimming cost V 3 bases and J 2 bases, with 14 bases left between them. Germline CDR1 KGHSH, CDR2 LQKENI. CDR3 residues: CASSPITASGNQPQHF. The CDR3 nucleotides read TGTGCCAGCTCACCGATAACAGCCTCGGGCAATCAGCCCCAGCATTTT.

The chain combines TRBV11-3 with TRBJ2-3; perhaps TRBD2 as D (6 bases). V was clipped by 5 bases and J by 1 base, with 16 bases between them. Germline lookup yields CDR1 SGHNT and CDR2 YENEEA. The length of the CDR3 is 16 residues. CDR3 DNA: TGTGCCAGCAGCATCTCCGGGCCGGGGGGCACAGATACGCAGTATTTT. Translating gives CASSISGPGGTDTQYF.

The gene calls are TRBV6-6 and TRBJ1-1; 10 positions match TRBD1. CDR3 size: 15 residues. With V trimmed by 5 bases and J by 5 bases, 8 bases remained unmatched. CDR1 is MNHNY, CDR2 SVGAGI, per germline (reference sequence). This CDR3 is CASSGPGQGKTEAFF. CDR3 in DNA: TGTGCCAGCAGTGGACCGGGACAGGGGAAGACTGAAGCTTTCTTT.

The chain recombines TRBV9 with TRBJ1-1; 10 nucleotides align to TRBD1. There are 14 residues in the CDR3. CDR1 is SGDLS, CDR2 YYNGEE, per germline. Germline trimming cut 3 bases from V and 8 bases from J; bases unmatched to any gene: 7. The DNA of the CDR3 is TGTGCCAGCAGCGCACAATGGACAGGGGGGGAAGCTTTCTTT. As protein: CASSAQWTGGEAFF.